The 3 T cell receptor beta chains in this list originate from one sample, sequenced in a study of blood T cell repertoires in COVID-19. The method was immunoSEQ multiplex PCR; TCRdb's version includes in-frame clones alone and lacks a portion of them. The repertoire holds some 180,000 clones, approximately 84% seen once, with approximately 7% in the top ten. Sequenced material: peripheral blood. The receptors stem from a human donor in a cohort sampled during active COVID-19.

CDR3 sequence (DNA): TGTGCCAGCTCTCGAGGCTCTGGGGCCAACGTCCTGACTTTC. It translates to CASSRGSGANVLTF. The rearrangement joins TRBV3-1 (or the pseudogene TRBV3-2) to TRBJ2-6, with unresolved D. This CDR3 is built from 14 residues. Germline CDR1 reads LGHDT; CDR2 reads YNNKEL (reference sequence). V lost 8 bases and J lost 0, with 8 bases in between.

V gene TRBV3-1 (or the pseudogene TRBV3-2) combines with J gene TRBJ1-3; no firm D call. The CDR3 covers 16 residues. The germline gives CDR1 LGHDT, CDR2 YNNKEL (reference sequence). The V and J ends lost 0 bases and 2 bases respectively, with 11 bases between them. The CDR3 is CASSQDGIGAGNTIYF. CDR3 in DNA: TGTGCCAGCAGCCAAGATGGTATAGGAGCTGGAAACACCATATATTTT.

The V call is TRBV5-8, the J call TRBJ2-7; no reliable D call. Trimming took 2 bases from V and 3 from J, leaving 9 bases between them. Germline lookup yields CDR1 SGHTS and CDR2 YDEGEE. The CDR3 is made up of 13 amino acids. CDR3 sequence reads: CASSFREFYEQYF. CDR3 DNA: TGTGCCAGCAGCTTTCGAGAGTTCTACGAGCAGTACTTC. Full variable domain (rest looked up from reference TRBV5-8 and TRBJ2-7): EAGVTQSPTHLIKTRGQQATLRCSPISGHTSVYWYQQALGLGLQFLLWYDEGEERNRGNFPPRFSGRQFPNYSSELNVNALELEDSALYLCASSFREFYEQYFGPGTRLTVT.